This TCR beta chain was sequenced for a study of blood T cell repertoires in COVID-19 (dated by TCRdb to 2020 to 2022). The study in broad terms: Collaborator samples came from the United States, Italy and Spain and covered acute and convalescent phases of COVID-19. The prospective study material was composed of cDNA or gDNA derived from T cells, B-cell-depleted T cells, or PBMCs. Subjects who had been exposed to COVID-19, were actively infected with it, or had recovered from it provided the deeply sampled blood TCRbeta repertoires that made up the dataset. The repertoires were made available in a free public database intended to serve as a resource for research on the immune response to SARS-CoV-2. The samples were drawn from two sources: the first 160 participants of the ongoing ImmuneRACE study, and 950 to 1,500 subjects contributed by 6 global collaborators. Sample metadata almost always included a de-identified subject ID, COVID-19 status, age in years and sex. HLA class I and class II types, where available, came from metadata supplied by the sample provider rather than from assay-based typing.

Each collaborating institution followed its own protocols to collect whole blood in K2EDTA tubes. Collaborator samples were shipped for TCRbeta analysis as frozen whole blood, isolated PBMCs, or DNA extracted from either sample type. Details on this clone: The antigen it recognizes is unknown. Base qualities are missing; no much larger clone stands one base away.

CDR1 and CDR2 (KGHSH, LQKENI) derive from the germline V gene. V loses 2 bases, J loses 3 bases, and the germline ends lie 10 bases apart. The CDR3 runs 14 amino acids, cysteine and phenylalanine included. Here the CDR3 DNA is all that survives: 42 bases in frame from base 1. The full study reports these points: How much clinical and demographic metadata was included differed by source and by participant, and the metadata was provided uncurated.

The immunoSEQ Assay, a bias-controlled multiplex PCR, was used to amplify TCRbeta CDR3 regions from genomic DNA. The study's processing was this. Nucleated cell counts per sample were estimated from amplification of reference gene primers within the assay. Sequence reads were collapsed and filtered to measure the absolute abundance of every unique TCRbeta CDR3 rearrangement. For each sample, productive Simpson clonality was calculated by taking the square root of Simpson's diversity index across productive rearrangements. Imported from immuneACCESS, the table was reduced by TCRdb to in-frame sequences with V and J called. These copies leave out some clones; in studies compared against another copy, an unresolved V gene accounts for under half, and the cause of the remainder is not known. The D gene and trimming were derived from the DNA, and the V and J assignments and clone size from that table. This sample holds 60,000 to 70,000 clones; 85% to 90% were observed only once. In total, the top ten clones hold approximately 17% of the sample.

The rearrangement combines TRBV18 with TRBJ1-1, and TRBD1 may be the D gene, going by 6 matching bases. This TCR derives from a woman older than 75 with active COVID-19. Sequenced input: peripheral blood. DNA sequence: TGTGCCAGCTCACCAAACGCAGGGGACACTGAAGCTTTCTTT. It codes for CASSPNAGDTEAFF.